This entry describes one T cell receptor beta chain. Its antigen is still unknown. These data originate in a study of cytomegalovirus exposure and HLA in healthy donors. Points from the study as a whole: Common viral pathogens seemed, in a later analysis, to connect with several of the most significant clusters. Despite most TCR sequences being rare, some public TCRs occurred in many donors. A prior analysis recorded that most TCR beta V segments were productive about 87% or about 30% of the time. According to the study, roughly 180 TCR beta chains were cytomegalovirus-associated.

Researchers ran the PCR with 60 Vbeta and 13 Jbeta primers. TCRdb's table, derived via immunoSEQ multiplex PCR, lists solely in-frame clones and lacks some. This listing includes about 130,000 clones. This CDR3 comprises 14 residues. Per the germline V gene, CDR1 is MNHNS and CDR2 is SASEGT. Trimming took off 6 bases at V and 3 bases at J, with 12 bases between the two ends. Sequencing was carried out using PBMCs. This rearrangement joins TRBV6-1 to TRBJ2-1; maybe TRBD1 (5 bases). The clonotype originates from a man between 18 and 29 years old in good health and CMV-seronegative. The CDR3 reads CASRNLDSYNEQFF. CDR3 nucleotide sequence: TGTGCCAGCAGGAACCTAGACAGCTACAATGAGCAGTTCTTC.